The 22 T cell receptor beta chains listed next were all sequenced from one sample in a study of T cell responses to AZD1222 COVID-19 vaccine (dated by TCRdb to about 2021). The receptor library was made with the immunoSEQ multiplex PCR assay. The immuneACCESS repertoire file appears here via TCRdb, limited to in-frame rearrangements. These files lack a portion of the clones; in checked studies, under half of the deficit traces to unresolved V genes, and the cause of the others is not known. Here the sample has under 200,000 clones; under 95% occur a single time. Together, the top ten hold 1.3% of the sample. The time point label on this specimen signifies: about 28 days (+/-7) after the second vaccine dose. The material was peripheral blood, obtained 28 days after the second AZD1222 dose. These TCRs come from an adult who received the AZD1222 COVID-19 vaccine.

The genes are TRBV10-3 and TRBJ2-6; TRBD2 aligns across 8 bases. Germline V lookup: CDR1 ENHRY, CDR2 SYGVKD. The CDR3 has 16 amino acids. With V trimmed by 4 bases and J by 1 base, 3 bases remained unmatched. The DNA of the CDR3 is TGTGCCATCAGTGCCACGGGGGGGTCTGGGGCCAACGTCCTGACTTTC. This sequence encodes CAISATGGSGANVLTF.

The V call is TRBV2, the J call TRBJ2-2; D gene unclear. CDR1 and CDR2 from the germline V gene are SNHLY and FYNNEI. Trimming stripped 6 bases from V and 5 bases from J, with 10 bases between. The CDR3 extends over 13 amino acids. CDR3 sequence: CASRTEYTGELFF. CDR3 in DNA: TGTGCCAGCAGGACTGAATATACCGGGGAGCTGTTTTTT.

The genes are TRBV19 and TRBJ2-1; perhaps TRBD1 as D (6 bases). The V and J ends lost 4 bases and 4 bases respectively, with 8 bases between them. The CDR3 has 13 amino acids. CDR1 and CDR2 (germline): LNHDA, SQIVND (reference sequence). DNA for the CDR3: TGTGCCAGTAGTACCGGACAGTACAATGAGCAGTTCTTC. This encodes CASSTGQYNEQFF. The full variable domain, rest sourced from reference TRBV19 and TRBJ2-1, is DGGITQSPKYLFRKEGQNVTLSCEQNLNHDAMYWYRQDPGQGLRLIYYSQIVNDFQKGDIAEGYSVSREKKESFPLTVTSAQKNPTAFYLCASSTGQYNEQFFGPGTRLTVL.

The gene calls are TRBV7-9 and TRBJ2-7, with TRBD1 matching over 7 bases. Germline V CDR1 and CDR2: SEHNR, FQNEAQ (reference sequence). The CDR3 runs 16 residues. Trimming cost V 3 bases and J 6 bases; bases outside gene matches: 14. This chain's CDR3 is CASSFPLRQGTSEQYF. The CDR3 bases are TGTGCCAGCAGCTTTCCCCTTCGACAGGGAACTAGCGAGCAGTACTTC. The variable domain in full, completed from reference TRBV7-9 and TRBJ2-7, reads DTGVSQNPRHKITKRGQNVTFRCDPISEHNRLYWYRQTLGQGPEFLTYFQNEAQLEKSRLLSDRFSAERPKGSFSTLEIQRTEQGDSAMYLCASSFPLRQGTSEQYFGPGTRLTVT.

The genes are TRBV9 and TRBJ2-7, with 7 bases fitting TRBD1. Looked up from germline, CDR1 is SGDLS and CDR2 is YYNGEE. After removal of 4 bases from V and 2 bases from J, the junction contained 6 bases not matched to a gene. CDR3 length: 14 residues. In DNA form, the CDR3 reads TGTGCCAGCAGCACAGGACAGGTTACCTACGAGCAGTACTTC. Translating gives CASSTGQVTYEQYF.

J is TRBJ1-3 and V is TRBV9, with 9 bases matching TRBD1. Germline lookup yields CDR1 SGDLS and CDR2 YYNGEE. Germline trimming cut 4 bases from V and 4 bases from J; bases unmatched to any gene: 12. The CDR3 extends over 17 amino acids. The CDR3 region has the DNA TGTGCCAGCAGCCCTCCGGGACAGGGTTTTGTAGGAAACACCATATATTTT. It codes for CASSPPGQGFVGNTIYF. The variable domain in full, completed from reference TRBV9 and TRBJ1-3, reads DSGVTQTPKHLITATGQRVTLRCSPRSGDLSVYWYQQSLDQGLQFLIQYYNGEERAKGNILERFSAQQFPDLHSELNLSSLELGDSALYFCASSPPGQGFVGNTIYFGEGSWLTVV.

This clone was counted a single time. The rearrangement uses TRBV12-3 or TRBV12-4 and TRBJ1-2, with 9 bases lining up with TRBD1. The length of the CDR3 is 13 residues. J gave up 8 bases and V 5 bases, and 6 bases lay outside the gene matches. The CDR3 DNA sequence: TGTGCCAGCAGTCCCGGGACAGGGCTAGGCTACACCTTC. This encodes CASSPGTGLGYTF.

The chain couples TRBV7-8 to TRBJ2-7; possible D gene TRBD2, 7 bases. V was cut by 2 bases and J by 0 bases, with 11 bases left in between. The CDR3 sequence is 15 residues long. CDR1 and CDR2 from the germline V gene are SGHVS and FQNEAQ. This CDR3 reads CASSLKGDYSYEQYF. CDR3 bases: TGTGCCAGCAGCTTAAAGGGGGACTACTCCTACGAGCAGTACTTC. Complete variable domain (other parts from reference TRBV7-8 and TRBJ2-7): GAGVSQSPRYKVAKRGQDVALRCDPISGHVSLFWYQQALGQGPEFLTYFQNEAQLDKSGLPSDRFFAERPEGSVSTLKIQRTQQEDSAVYLCASSLKGDYSYEQYFGPGTRLTVT.

The chain is built from TRBV19 and TRBJ1-5, with D perhaps matching TRBD1 (5 bases). This CDR3 has 15 amino acids. The V gene lost 5 bases and the J gene lost 4 bases, with 15 bases spanning the gap. Per the germline V gene, CDR1 is LNHDA and CDR2 is SQIVND (reference sequence). CDR3 loop: CASSRDGIYNQPQHF. The DNA for the CDR3 is TGTGCCAGTAGTCGGGACGGGATTTATAATCAGCCCCAGCATTTT.

The genes are TRBV5-4 and TRBJ2-1; 8 bases map to TRBD2. V gave up 4 bases and J gave up 10 bases; unmatched junction bases: 7. From germline, CDR1 is SGHNT and CDR2 YYREEE (reference sequence). The CDR3 contains 13 residues. CDR3 protein: CASSPWTGGEQFF. CDR3 sequence (DNA): TGTGCCAGCAGCCCGTGGACGGGAGGGGAGCAGTTCTTC.

The chain joins TRBV2 to TRBJ1-6; D unresolved. The CDR3 loop spans 13 amino acids. From germline, CDR1 is SNHLY and CDR2 FYNNEI. The V end lost 6 bases, the J end lost 3 bases, and 6 bases lay between the germline ends. The CDR3 region is CASSRDYNSPLHF. For the CDR3, the DNA is TGTGCCAGCAGCCGGGACTATAATTCACCCCTCCACTTT.

The CDR3 sequence is CASTPGQYSPLHF. The CDR3 nucleotides are TGTGCCAGCACCCCGGGACAGTATTCACCCCTCCACTTT. This chain uses TRBV6-2 or TRBV6-3 with TRBJ1-6; 7 positions agree with TRBD1. Germline V lookup: CDR1 MNHEY, CDR2 SVGEGT. This CDR3 region has 13 residues. J was trimmed by 8 bases and V by 7 bases; bases with no gene match: 5.

The CDR3 nucleotides read TGTGCCAGCGCGAGGGACAGGGAAGGCACTGAAGCTTTCTTT. Amino acid sequence: CASARDREGTEAFF. The V gene is TRBV2, the J gene TRBJ1-1, with TRBD1 matching 9 bases. After removal of 8 bases from V and 4 bases from J, the junction contained 8 bases not matched to a gene. CDR3 size: 14 residues. Germline CDR1 and CDR2: SNHLY and FYNNEI.

This chain joins TRBV6-6 and TRBJ2-7, with D possibly being TRBD2 (7 bases). Germline V gene lookup returns CDR1 MNHNY and CDR2 SVGAGI (reference sequence). V lost 0 bases to trimming and J lost 0 bases, with 9 bases between them. CDR3 size: 15 residues. The CDR3 DNA follows: TGTGCCAGCAGTTACTCGGGGGGGCCCTCCTACGAGCAGTACTTC. It translates to CASSYSGGPSYEQYF.

This clone was recorded at least ten times. This rearrangement joins TRBV4-3 to TRBJ2-7; maybe TRBD2 (5 bases). CDR1 LGHNA and CDR2 YSLEER come from the germline V gene. Trimming cost V 0 bases and J 6 bases, with 9 bases left between them. This CDR3 is built from 13 residues. The DNA for the CDR3 is TGCGCCAGCAGCCAAGATCGAAGCGGCGAGCAGTACTTC. Translating gives CASSQDRSGEQYF.

This chain joins TRBV5-4 and TRBJ2-1; no definite D call. CDR1 and CDR2 from the germline V gene are SGHNT and YYREEE (reference sequence). The length of the CDR3 is 15 residues. V lost 4 bases to trimming and J lost 6 bases, with 17 bases between them. The CDR3 bases are TGTGCCAGCAGCGTCGACCGAGATCCCTCCAATGAGCAGTTCTTC. It is translated as CASSVDRDPSNEQFF.

The CDR3 DNA is TGTGCCAGCACCCCCCGGGGACAGGGGGGAGAGACCCAGTACTTC. As protein: CASTPRGQGGETQYF. The rearrangement links TRBV5-6 to TRBJ2-5, with 11 bases matching TRBD1. Trimming removed 6 bases from V and 4 bases from J; junction bases left unmatched: 8. Germline CDR1 reads SGHDT; CDR2 reads YYEEEE. The CDR3 length is 15 residues.

The J gene is TRBJ2-7, the V gene TRBV7-2, with TRBD2 identical over 8 bases. The CDR3 totals 14 residues. V was pared by 5 bases and J by 3 bases, with 6 bases of the junction left unmatched. Germline values: CDR1 SGHTA, CDR2 FQGNSA. The CDR3 protein is CASSVAGGNYEQYF. The CDR3 DNA follows: TGTGCCAGCAGCGTGGCGGGAGGCAACTACGAGCAGTACTTC.

This chain connects TRBV30 to TRBJ1-3; possibly TRBD1 for D (5 bases). V was shortened by 4 bases and J by 0 bases, with 22 bases between the two germline ends. CDR3 length: 18 residues. The germline gives CDR1 GTSNPN, CDR2 SVGIG (reference sequence). This CDR3 reads CAWTRANPGRSSGNTIYF. The CDR3 DNA follows: TGTGCCTGGACTCGCGCTAACCCGGGGCGGTCCTCTGGAAACACCATATATTTT.

This chain joins TRBV27 and TRBJ1-5; D call uncertain. CDR1 and CDR2 from the germline V gene are MNHEY and SMNVEV (reference sequence). Trimming took 8 bases from V and 3 from J, leaving 8 bases between them. CDR3 length: 12 residues. The CDR3 here is CASGSFNQPQHF. In DNA form, the CDR3 reads TGTGCCAGCGGCAGCTTCAATCAGCCCCAGCATTTT.

V gene TRBV7-2 combines with J gene TRBJ2-3; 7 nucleotides align to TRBD1. The CDR3 extends over 14 amino acids. Germline-derived CDR1 and CDR2 are SGHTA and FQGNSA. V was clipped by 4 bases and J by 5 bases; unmatched bases: 6. The CDR3 nucleotides read TGTGCCAGCAGCTCCTTAGGGGGCGGAGATACGCAGTATTTT. Its protein is CASSSLGGGDTQYF.

CDR3 DNA sequence: TGTGCCAGCAGCCCCAGTAGCGGGGGGGGCAGTAGGGAGCAGTTCTTC. Translation gives CASSPSSGGGSREQFF. V usage is TRBV9 and J usage is TRBJ2-1; TRBD2 agrees at 11 bases. The germline CDR1 and CDR2 sequences are SGDLS and YYNGEE. The length of the CDR3 is 16 residues. After removal of 4 bases from V and 10 bases from J, the junction contained 13 bases not matched to a gene.